These 2 T cell receptor beta chains originate from one sample sequenced in a study of blood T cells in healthy people across ages. The use of a sample-barcoded 5' primer and a J-beta primer mix characterized a second PCR of roughly 6 to 11 cycles. Using its own MiXCR run on the 5' RACE reads, TCRdb lists one record per CDR3 protein. The table lists about 840,000 distinct CDR3 sequences, about 27% of them singletons. In addition, the sample was reused for a study of T cells of mothers and their children.

The specimen sequenced was blood. The source of these receptors is a woman aged 40 to 50 in good health.

The table lists this clonotype with many counts. The CDR3 sequence is CASSLGGNRQETQYF. The CDR3 coding sequence is TGTGCCAGCAGCTTAGGTGGGAATCGACAAGAGACCCAGTACTTC. The J gene is TRBJ2-5, the V gene TRBV11-2; D gene uncertain. The CDR3 has 15 amino acids. Germline V CDR1 and CDR2: SGHAT, FQNNGV. The V end lost 1 base, the J end lost 2 bases, and 11 bases lay between the germline ends.

The rearrangement links TRBV4-3 to TRBJ2-3; tentatively, D is TRBD2 (5 bases). CDR3 size: 13 residues. Looked up from germline, CDR1 is LGHNA and CDR2 is YSLEER. V was cut by 8 bases and J by 8 bases, with 17 bases left in between. The CDR3 protein is CASLGLGKGTQYF. As DNA, the CDR3 is TGCGCCAGCCTCGGACTGGGGAAGGGTACGCAGTATTTT.